This is a list of T cell receptor beta chains from one sample in a study of pediatric ulcerative colitis. Profiled with immunoSEQ multiplex PCR; TCRdb holds only in-frame clones, not every one. The table lists fewer than 40,000 clones, over 80% of them singletons, with around 23% in the top ten. The specimen sequenced was blood. Receptors originate from a girl aged 10 to 17 with moderate ulcerative colitis. Both conserved end residues are part of each CDR3. Fields, in order: CDR3 length, D gene, clone size, J gene, V gene, CDR3 DNA, CDR3 protein. D genes are given only for firm matches. Not every row has a clone size; where given, it reads once, few, many or a size class.

15 | . | . | TRBJ1-2 | TRBV6-6 | TGTGCCAGCAGTTACACGGACGTGGCTCAATATGGCTACACCTTC | CASSYTDVAQYGYTF
13 | . | . | TRBJ2-3 | TRBV4-2 | TGTGCCGGCAGCCAAGAGGGAGCAGATACGCAGTATTTT | CAGSQEGADTQYF
15 | . | . | TRBJ1-5 | TRBV5-1 | TGCGCCAGCAGCCCTTTTCCCAGGGACAATCAGCCCCAGCATTTT | CASSPFPRDNQPQHF
14 | . | . | TRBJ1-3 | TRBV7-9 | TGTGCCAGCAGCCAGGGACCTTCTGGAAACACCATATATTTT | CASSQGPSGNTIYF
13 | TRBD1 | once | TRBJ2-7 | TRBV7-7 | TGTGCTAGCAGCTTGGGGGACAGCTACGAGCAGTACTTC | CASSLGDSYEQYF
11 | . | . | TRBJ1-1 | TRBV14 | TGTGCCAGCAGCCTCGGGACTGAAGCTTTCTTT | CASSLGTEAFF
12 | . | . | TRBJ2-7 | TRBV7-9 | TGTGCCAGCAGCTCGACCTCCTACGAGCAGTACTTC | CASSSTSYEQYF
13 | TRBD1 | . | TRBJ2-7 | TRBV4-1 | TGCGCCAGCAGCCCGGACAGGGTATGGGAGCAGTACTTC | CASSPDRVWEQYF
15 | TRBD2 | few | TRBJ2-5 | TRBV2 | TGTGCCAGCAGTGATCCGGGCGGGGGGCAAGAGACCCAGTACTTC | CASSDPGGGQETQYF
16 | . | . | TRBJ2-1 | TRBV4-1 | TGCGCCAGCAGCCAAGCTCCGATGAGCTCCTACAATGAGCAGTTCTTC | CASSQAPMSSYNEQFF
15 | . | . | TRBJ1-1 | TRBV28 | TGTGCCAGCAGTTTATGGGGGCAGGGGTACACTGAAGCTTTCTTT | CASSLWGQGYTEAFF
14 | . | . | TRBJ1-3 | TRBV5-6 | TGTGCCAGCAGCTTGTACCAGGCTGGAAACACCATATATTTT | CASSLYQAGNTIYF
14 | TRBD2 | . | TRBJ2-7 | TRBV19 | TGTGCCAGTAGCCCTACTAGCGGAGCCTACGAGCAGTACTTC | CASSPTSGAYEQYF
15 | . | few | TRBJ1-3 | TRBV13 | TGTGCCAGCAGCTTAAGGACAGCCTCTGGAAACACCATATATTTT | CASSLRTASGNTIYF
15 | TRBD2 | . | TRBJ2-7 | TRBV15 | TGTGCCACCAGCAGAGATGGGACTAGCGCCTACGAGCAGTACTTC | CATSRDGTSAYEQYF
14 | . | . | TRBJ1-2 | TRBV30 | TGTGCCTGGAGTCCGATTCCCTCTTACTATGGCTACACCTTC | CAWSPIPSYYGYTF
13 | . | few | TRBJ1-2 | TRBV2 | TGTGCCAGCAGTGATCTCAGGGGCGGAGGCTACACCTTC | CASSDLRGGGYTF
17 | . | . | TRBJ1-5 | TRBV4-1 | TGCGCCAGCAGCCCTCCCAGCCGGTCAGGAATAGGTCAGCCCCAGCATTTT | CASSPPSRSGIGQPQHF
17 | TRBD2 | . | TRBJ2-3 | TRBV7-8 | TGTGCCAGCAGCCCTGTCGGACTAGCGGGGAGTAAAGATACGCAGTATTTT | CASSPVGLAGSKDTQYF
17 | TRBD2 | . | TRBJ2-5 | TRBV10-3 | TGTGCCATCAGTGACCTGCCAGCGGGGGGTTACCAAGAGACCCAGTACTTC | CAISDLPAGGYQETQYF
12 | . | few | TRBJ1-1 | TRBV30 | TGTGCCTGGACGAACATGAACACTGAAGCTTTCTTT | CAWTNMNTEAFF
15 | . | . | TRBJ1-1 | TRBV5-1 | TGCGCCAGCAGCCCAGACCGGCAGGACAACACTGAAGCTTTCTTT | CASSPDRQDNTEAFF
15 | . | . | TRBJ1-4 | TRBV19 | TGTGCCAGTGAATCTCCCTGGGGTGATAATGAAAAACTGTTTTTT | CASESPWGDNEKLFF
14 | . | . | TRBJ2-5 | TRBV19 | TGTGCCAGTAGTAGACGGGGCGGTGCAGAGACCCAGTACTTC | CASSRRGGAETQYF
14 | . | . | TRBJ2-7 | TRBV5-1 | TGCGCCAGCAGCCTTAGCAGGGGATCCTACGAGCAGTACTTC | CASSLSRGSYEQYF
14 | . | . | TRBJ1-2 | TRBV2 | TGTGCCTCCAAGCGGGGGGCTACTAACTATGGCTACACCTTC | CASKRGATNYGYTF
16 | . | . | TRBJ2-1 | TRBV28 | TGTGCCAGCAGTCCCCCGGGAGCTACTAAATACAATGAGCAGTTCTTC | CASSPPGATKYNEQFF
12 | . | few | TRBJ1-2 | TRBV11-2 | TGTGCCAGCAGCTTAGCCAGCTATGGCTACACCTTC | CASSLASYGYTF
14 | . | . | TRBJ2-3 | TRBV6-5 | TGTGCCTCTAGGGGGGGCTGGAGCACAGATACGCAGTATTTT | CASRGGWSTDTQYF
15 | TRBD1 | . | TRBJ1-2 | TRBV6-5 | TGTGCCAGCAGTTACTCGGGACAGGGCGTCTATGGCTACACCTTC | CASSYSGQGVYGYTF
17 | . | . | TRBJ1-3 | TRBV7-2 | TGTGCCAGCAGCTTAGTTGGCAGGGGAAGAGCTGGAAACACCATATATTTT | CASSLVGRGRAGNTIYF
14 | . | . | TRBJ1-2 | TRBV4-3 | TGCGCCAGCAGCCAGGAGACAGCTAACTATGGCTACACCTTC | CASSQETANYGYTF
15 | . | . | TRBJ2-2 | TRBV4-1 | TGCGCCAGCAGCCAAGATCCCAGGGTAGGCGGGGAGCTGTTTTTT | CASSQDPRVGGELFF
14 | . | . | TRBJ2-7 | TRBV6-5 | TGTGCCAGCAGTCCCCAGGGTACGGTCGACGAGCAGTACTTC | CASSPQGTVDEQYF
15 | TRBD1 | . | TRBJ1-5 | TRBV6-5 | TGTGCCAGCAGTTATCGGGGACAGGGGCTTCAGCCCCAGCATTTT | CASSYRGQGLQPQHF
14 | . | . | TRBJ2-2 | TRBV18 | TGTGCCAGCTCACCGCTCGGGAGCGCCGGGGAGCTGTTTTTT | CASSPLGSAGELFF
20 | . | . | TRBJ2-4 | TRBV5-1 | TGCGCCAGCTATACGGTGGGGGCCCCCGTAGACTACTCGGCGGTAAACATTCAGTACTTC | CASYTVGAPVDYSAVNIQYF
15 | . | few | TRBJ2-7 | TRBV7-6 | TGTGCCAGCAGCTTAGGGGGAAGTATGACCTACGAGCAGTACTTC | CASSLGGSMTYEQYF
15 | TRBD2 | . | TRBJ2-7 | TRBV29-1 | TGCAGCGTTGAATCGTATTTGGGACTAGCTTCCGAGCAGTACTTC | CSVESYLGLASEQYF
18 | TRBD2 | . | TRBJ2-1 | TRBV14 | TGTGCCAGCAGCCATCAGCTCCATAGCGGGGGGGCCTACAATGAGCAGTTCTTC | CASSHQLHSGGAYNEQFF
13 | TRBD1 | . | TRBJ1-2 | TRBV29-1 | TGCAGCGTTGCTGACAGGGGTCTCTATGGCTACACCTTC | CSVADRGLYGYTF
18 | TRBD1 | . | TRBJ1-5 | TRBV7-2 | TGTGCCAGCAGCTTAGCACAAGGGGGCGCGATCTTCAATCAGCCCCAGCATTTT | CASSLAQGGAIFNQPQHF
15 | . | . | TRBJ2-3 | TRBV27 | TGTGCCAGCAGTTTTTCCAGCGGCCCAGGGGATACGCAGTATTTT | CASSFSSGPGDTQYF
13 | . | . | TRBJ1-2 | TRBV29-1 | TGCAGCGTTTTTTTAGGGTACGGCTATGGCTACACCTTC | CSVFLGYGYGYTF
16 | . | . | TRBJ1-1 | TRBV14 | TGTGCCAGCAGCTCGCGGTGGGTGGGGCAGAACACTGAAGCTTTCTTT | CASSSRWVGQNTEAFF
11 | . | . | TRBJ2-7 | TRBV20-1 | TGCAGTGCTAGCCCGCTATACGAGCAGTACTTC | CSASPLYEQYF
15 | . | . | TRBJ1-1 | TRBV6-5 | TGTGCCAGCAGTTACATTTCCGGGGAAAGAACTGAAGCTTTCTTT | CASSYISGERTEAFF
12 | . | . | TRBJ2-1 | TRBV29-1 | TGCAGCCTTGAGGGGAATTACAATGAGCAGTTCTTC | CSLEGNYNEQFF
14 | . | . | TRBJ1-4 | TRBV12-5 | TGTGCTAGTGGTTGGGCAGGGAGGGCTGAAAAACTGTTTTTT | CASGWAGRAEKLFF
14 | . | . | TRBJ1-5 | TRBV19 | TGTGCCAGTAGTGCAGCGATAAGCAATCAGCCCCAGCATTTT | CASSAAISNQPQHF
13 | . | . | TRBJ2-1 | TRBV6-4 | TGTGCCAGCAGTGCCCTAGACCAAAATGAGCAGTTCTTC | CASSALDQNEQFF
11 | . | . | TRBJ2-5 | TRBV19 | TGTGCCAGTAGCAAGGCCGAGACCCAGTACTTC | CASSKAETQYF
14 | TRBD1 | few | TRBJ1-1 | TRBV10-1 | TGCGCCAGCGTACAAGACAGGGAAAACACTGAAGCTTTCTTT | CASVQDRENTEAFF
13 | . | . | TRBJ2-3 | TRBV9 | TGTGCCAGCAGCGTAGATCTTACAGATACGCAGTATTTT | CASSVDLTDTQYF